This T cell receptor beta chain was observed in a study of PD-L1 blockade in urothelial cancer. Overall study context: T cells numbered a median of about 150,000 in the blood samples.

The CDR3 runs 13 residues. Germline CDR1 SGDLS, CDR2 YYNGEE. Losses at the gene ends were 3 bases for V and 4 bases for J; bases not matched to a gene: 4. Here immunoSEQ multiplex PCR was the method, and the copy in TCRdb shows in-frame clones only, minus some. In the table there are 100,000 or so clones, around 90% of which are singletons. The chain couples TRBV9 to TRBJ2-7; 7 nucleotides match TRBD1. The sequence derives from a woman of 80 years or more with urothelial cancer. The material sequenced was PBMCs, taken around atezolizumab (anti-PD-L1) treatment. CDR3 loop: CASSEGGRYEQYF. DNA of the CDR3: TGTGCCAGCAGCGAAGGGGGCCGGTACGAGCAGTACTTC.